The text below deals with one T cell receptor (beta chain). The antigen is unknown. Time point in this sample: newly diagnosed GD, antithyroid drugs for less than 3 months. RNA isolated from PBMCs was used to make the TCR library. These data come from a study of regulatory T cells in long-lasting Graves disease. TCR beta libraries were built with iRepertoire HTBI primers and Arm-PCR of CDR3 regions. Via MiXCR, TCRdb re-called the multiplex PCR reads, giving one row per CDR3 protein. The sample lists 300,000 to 400,000 distinct CDR3 sequences; over 15% were seen once. The CDR3 sequence is 11 residues long. Germline-derived CDR1 and CDR2 are SQVTM and ANQGSEA. Trimming stripped 7 bases from V and 1 base from J, with 7 bases between. General observations from the study: Persistent disease showed a preference for TRBV28, TRBJ1-2 and TRBJ2-5. Thyroid tissue went unexamined; only peripheral blood was analyzed.

The same sample was also studied in work on T cells in Graves' hyperthyroidism and ophthalmopathy. That paper notes: TCR CDR3 underwent first-round RT-PCR with the HTBI primer set.

The rearrangement links TRBV29-1 to TRBJ1-1; D not certain. The sample was peripheral blood mononuclear cells (PBMCs), taken at new diagnosis, from a patient treated with antithyroid drugs. This sequence was found in a middle-aged man with Graves disease. In DNA, the CDR3 is TGCAGCGCCGGGGAGAACACTGAAGCTTTCTTT. This translates into CSAGENTEAFF.